This T cell receptor (beta chain) was identified in a study of tumor-infiltrating lymphocytes in localized non-small cell lung cancer (dated by TCRdb to the early 2020s). As for the study more broadly: The cohort covered several histologies, both smokers and never-smokers, and patients whose samples were collected after neoadjuvant chemotherapy. The paired tumor versus uninvolved lung comparison of immunoSEQ T-cell fraction included roughly 60 patients. Each patient contributed resected tumor tissue and uninvolved lung tissue from the same patient, described as non-adjacent to the tumor. The same patients underwent several integrated assays, with TCR sequencing performed together with flow cytometry, multiplex immunofluorescence, RNA-seq, exome sequencing and proteomics. In total, the ICON cohort was made up of 150 surgical patients who had localized non-small cell lung cancer and whose tumors were resected.

Note on this clone: This receptor's antigen is unknown. The input lacks base qualities; no much larger clone sits a single base away.

ICON enrollment began in 2016, and the last patient was enrolled in the second half of 2018. Fresh tumor and matched uninvolved tissue for in-depth immune analyses, including TCR sequencing, were collected from a subcohort of under 85 patients. TCR sequencing was performed on DNA isolated from bulk tissue, without cell sorting. Study-wide findings and limitations: Different pieces of the same tissue were used for different assays, so technical variation could not be separated from intratumor heterogeneity. No difference in TCR-derived T-cell fraction was observed between the flow cytometry-defined immunotypes IM1 (good prognosis) and IM2 (poor prognosis). In line with immunofluorescence CD3 counts, TCRbeta sequencing supported higher T cell infiltration in tumors compared with uninvolved lung tissue. No association of tumor T-cell fraction from TCR sequencing with recurrence-free survival was found (p = 0.61). Assay coverage differed among patients according to how much tissue was available, so only a subset of the cohort had TCR sequencing.

The immunoSEQ assay used for TCR sequencing gave the T-cell fraction in both tumor and uninvolved lung tissue. As for how the authors treated the data: For survival analysis, patients were divided into high (upper tertile) and low (lower two tertiles) T-cell fraction groups, which were compared by log-rank test. A signed-rank test was used to check for differences in T-cell fraction between paired tumor and uninvolved lung. This is the immuneACCESS table as TCRdb keeps it, with only in-frame sequences that have V and J called. A part of the clones is gone; compared with another copy, unresolved V genes explain less than half, and the rest is unexplained. The V and J calls and the clone size are those of that table, but D and trimming were determined from the DNA. The sample contains roughly 13,000 clones, roughly 80% of them found a single time. The top ten clones comprise less than 20% of the sample.

V sheds 6 bases and J sheds 6 bases, leaving 24 bases between their ends. Including cysteine and phenylalanine, the CDR3 has 17 amino acids. Of all the DNA, just the CDR3 is kept, 51 bases in frame from base 1. The sequencing input was lung tumor tissue. The V and J genes are TRBV23-1 and TRBJ2-4; the D gene remains uncertain. TRBV23-1 is known as an ORF, though its function is uncertain. This clonotype was obtained from a human donor with non-small cell lung cancer. The sequenced DNA: TGCGCCAGCAGGCGACCCAGAGCCGCCTCGAAAAGAAACATTCAGTACTTC. Its protein reads: CASRRPRAASKRNIQYF.